The 14 T cell receptor beta chains presented below share a single source sample, sequenced in a study of T cell changes during pregnancy in multiple sclerosis. The data were produced by immunoSEQ multiplex PCR, yet TCRdb's version contains in-frame clones alone and is incomplete. This sample yields 40,000 or so clones, of which more than 90% are seen a single time; 1% to 1.5% belongs to the top ten. The sequencing here drew on peripheral blood, taken before pregnancy. These receptors were collected from a female donor with multiple sclerosis, enrolled in a pregnancy study.

The genes are TRBV27 and TRBJ1-1, with 8 bases aligning to TRBD1. There are 15 residues in the CDR3. V lost 5 bases, J lost 3 bases, and 8 bases stayed unmatched. The germline gives CDR1 MNHEY, CDR2 SMNVEV (reference sequence). CDR3 in amino acids: CASSRVTGGDTEAFF. In nucleotides, the CDR3 is TGTGCCAGCAGTCGGGTAACAGGGGGAGACACTGAAGCTTTCTTT.

The gene calls are TRBV11-2 and TRBJ2-2; D is ambiguous. CDR1 and CDR2 (germline): SGHAT, FQNNGV. V shed 1 base and J shed 6 bases, with 9 bases lying between them. This CDR3 is 14 amino acids long. Here the CDR3 reads CASSLVWAPGELFF. Written as DNA, the CDR3 is TGTGCCAGCAGCTTAGTTTGGGCACCCGGGGAGCTGTTTTTT.

V usage is TRBV12-5 and J usage is TRBJ1-2, with 9 positions matching TRBD1. This CDR3 spans 16 amino acids. The V gene end was trimmed by 10 bases and the J gene end by 2 bases; junction bases not matched to a gene: 14. Germline V lookup: CDR1 LGHNT, CDR2 FRNRAP. The CDR3 loop is CATHEGQGGTNYGYTF. The CDR3 bases are TGTGCTACCCACGAGGGACAGGGAGGGACGAACTATGGCTACACCTTC. Full variable domain (remainder filled in from reference TRBV12-5 and TRBJ1-2): DARVTQTPRHKVTEMGQEVTMRCQPILGHNTVFWYRQTMMQGLELLAYFRNRAPLDDSGMPKDRFSAEMPDATLATLKIQPSEPRDSAVYFCATHEGQGGTNYGYTFGSGTRLTVV.

This clone has a single count. Compared with germline, one end of the junction differs, possibly owing to a read error. The rearrangement links TRBV7-7 to TRBJ2-1, with TRBD2 matching 8 bases. Germline V gene data show CDR1 as SSHAT and CDR2 as FNYEAQ (reference sequence). The CDR3 spans 17 residues. The CDR3 here is CASSSGALSGIANEQFF. The DNA for the CDR3 is TGTGCTAGCAGCTCTGGGGCCCTTAGCGGGATAGCCAATGAGCAGTTCTTC.

The genes are TRBV6-5 and TRBJ2-3, with TRBD2 as a possible D gene (6 bases). Trimming pared 2 bases from V and 0 bases from J, leaving 9 bases between. The V gene's germline CDR1 is MNHEY and CDR2 SVGAGI. The CDR3 is 15 amino acids. This chain's CDR3 is CASSYGGTSTDTQYF. CDR3 in DNA: TGTGCCAGCAGTTACGGGGGGACTAGCACAGATACGCAGTATTTT.

The CDR3 DNA sequence: TGTGCCTGGAGTGGGGTAGCGGGGTTCTACGAGCAGTACTTC. Residues: CAWSGVAGFYEQYF. V usage is TRBV30 and J usage is TRBJ2-7; 8 bases are shared with TRBD2. The CDR3 has 14 residues. With 1 base clipped from V and 3 bases from J, the junction kept 5 bases outside the gene matches. Germline V gene sequence: CDR1 GTSNPN, CDR2 SVGIG (reference sequence).

The chain has TRBV19 and TRBJ2-2, with a weak D call TRBD1 (5 bases). Trimming pared 2 bases from V and 3 bases from J, leaving 7 bases between. Germline V CDR1 and CDR2: LNHDA, SQIVND (reference sequence). This CDR3 has 14 residues. The CDR3 loop reads CASSIKGHTGELFF. As DNA, the CDR3 is TGTGCCAGTAGTATAAAGGGGCACACCGGGGAGCTGTTTTTT.

The chain uses TRBV7-7 and TRBJ2-2, with TRBD2 as a possible D gene (7 bases). CDR1 SSHAT and CDR2 FNYEAQ come from the germline V gene (reference sequence). V was shortened by 1 base and J by 4 bases, with 13 bases between the two germline ends. The CDR3 runs 16 residues. The CDR3 DNA sequence: TGTGCCAGCAGCTTAGTCGGGGGGCGAAGCACCGGGGAGCTGTTTTTT. Protein sequence: CASSLVGGRSTGELFF.

The chain links TRBV5-4 to TRBJ2-6, with 7 bases lining up with TRBD1. Germline values: CDR1 SGHNT, CDR2 YYREEE (reference sequence). J gave up 0 bases and V 0 bases, and 12 bases lay outside the gene matches. The CDR3 runs 20 residues. CDR3: CASSLGTGWMSNSGANVLTF. CDR3 nucleotides: TGTGCCAGCAGCTTGGGGACAGGATGGATGTCAAACTCTGGGGCCAACGTCCTGACTTTC.

The genes are TRBV19 and TRBJ2-5; 9 bases are shared with TRBD1. Germline loops: CDR1 LNHDA, CDR2 SQIVND (reference sequence). The CDR3 loop spans 14 amino acids. V trimming: 9 bases; J trimming: 5 bases; junction bases outside the gene matches: 10. The CDR3, as DNA: TGTGCCAGCAGGCACCGGGACAGGGATGAGACCCAGTACTTC. It specifies CASRHRDRDETQYF.

Turning to this clone: One end of the junction is discordant with germline, which a read error may explain. The CDR3 loop reads CASSLLPAGPSDEQYF. CDR3 nucleotides: TGTGCCAGCAGCTTACTCCCAGCGGGCCCCTCCGACGAGCAGTACTTC. The rearrangement joins TRBV13 to TRBJ2-7; weak D call: TRBD2 (6 bases). The CDR3 is 16 residues long. Germline lookup yields CDR1 PRHDT and CDR2 FYEKMQ (reference sequence). The full variable domain, in which reference TRBV13 and TRBJ2-7 provide the parts outside the CDR3, is AAGVIQSPRHLIKEKRETATLKCYPIPRHDTVYWYQQGPGQDPQFLISFYEKMQSDKGSIPDRFSAQQFSDYHSELNMSSLELGDSALYFCASSLLPAGPSDEQYFGPGTRLTVT.

The chain has TRBV28 and TRBJ1-2; the match to TRBD1 covers 7 bases. The CDR3 spans 16 residues. Trimming removed 2 bases from V and 4 bases from J; junction bases left unmatched: 10. CDR1 is MDHEN and CDR2 is SYDVKM in the germline V gene. The CDR3, as DNA: TGTGCCAGCAGTTTAGGGGTAGGGGGCTTGAGCTATGGCTACACCTTC. This codes for CASSLGVGGLSYGYTF.

The chain joins TRBV7-9 to TRBJ2-1, with 7 bases fitting TRBD1. The germline gives CDR1 SEHNR, CDR2 FQNEAQ (reference sequence). The CDR3 runs to 11 residues. V was clipped by 11 bases and J by 8 bases; unmatched bases: 6. The CDR3 loop reads CAQGEYYEQFF. The CDR3 nucleotides are TGTGCCCAGGGGGAGTACTATGAGCAGTTCTTC. The full variable domain, completed using reference TRBV7-9 and TRBJ2-1, is DTGVSQNPRHKITKRGQNVTFRCDPISEHNRLYWYRQTLGQGPEFLTYFQNEAQLEKSRLLSDRFSAERPKGSFSTLEIQRTEQGDSAMYLCAQGEYYEQFFGPGTRLTVL.

The chain combines TRBV7-9 with TRBJ2-1; no definite D call. Germline lookup yields CDR1 SEHNR and CDR2 FQNEAQ (reference sequence). This CDR3 region has 12 residues. Trimming took off 5 bases at V and 7 bases at J, with 9 bases between the two ends. The CDR3 coding sequence is TGTGCCAGCAGCCCTAACTCGAATGAGCAGTTCTTC. Amino acid sequence: CASSPNSNEQFF.